A selection of T cell receptor beta chains follows, all from one sample in a study of shared clonotypes between healthy human individuals. Profiled with immunoSEQ multiplex PCR; TCRdb holds only in-frame clones, not every one. The sample carries 800,000 to 950,000 clones, 96% recorded once. The sample consisted of naive CD8+ T cells sorted from blood. These TCRs come from a man aged 25 to 45 in good health. CDR3s include the opening cysteine and the closing phenylalanine or tryptophan. D genes are given only for firm matches. Only part of the rows carry a size: once, few, many, or a class if the clone is expanded.

v_gene	abundance	d_gene	j_gene	CDR3nt	CDR3aa
TRBV7-6	NA	NA	TRBJ2-3	TGTGCCAGCAGCTTACAGGGGGAGGAAGATACGCAGTATTTT	CASSLQGEEDTQYF
TRBV6-1	NA	TRBD1	TRBJ2-7	TGTGCCAGCAGTGAACCCCCCCCCGGGACAGGGGGCACCTACGAGCAGTACTTC	CASSEPPPGTGGTYEQYF
TRBV27	NA	TRBD1	TRBJ2-7	TGTGCCAGATCGCAGGGGGCGGGTGAGCAGTACTTC	CARSQGAGEQYF
TRBV7-9	NA	TRBD2	TRBJ2-1	TGTGCCAGCAGCCTACAGCGGGACTCGACCTACAATGAGCAGTTCTTC	CASSLQRDSTYNEQFF
TRBV11-2	NA	NA	TRBJ2-3	TGTGCCAGCAGCTTAGTAGGGGCCACAGATACGCAGTATTTT	CASSLVGATDTQYF
TRBV15	NA	TRBD2	TRBJ2-7	TGTGCCACCAGCAGGAAACCCAGCGGGGATAGCTACGAGCAGTACTTC	CATSRKPSGDSYEQYF
TRBV9	NA	NA	TRBJ1-3	TGTGCCAGCAGCGTAGGCCCAGCCTCTGGAAACACCATATATTTT	CASSVGPASGNTIYF
TRBV9	NA	TRBD2	TRBJ2-4	TGTGCCAGCAGCGTAGATGGGAGGGTGGCCAAAAACATTCAGTACTTC	CASSVDGRVAKNIQYF
TRBV5-1	NA	NA	TRBJ2-2	TGCGCCAGCAGCTTCTACAGTGTCCAAGGGGAGCTGTTTTTT	CASSFYSVQGELFF
TRBV6-1	NA	TRBD2	TRBJ2-1	TGTGCCAGCAGTGATGGGGCTAGCGGGATGGGTGAGCAGTTCTTC	CASSDGASGMGEQFF
TRBV7-8	NA	TRBD1	TRBJ1-2	TGTGCCAGCAGCATGGGACAGGAGACCTATGGCTACACCTTC	CASSMGQETYGYTF
TRBV28	NA	TRBD1	TRBJ2-7	TGTGCCAGCAGTTCCGGGACAGGGGTTGACTACGAGCAGTACTTC	CASSSGTGVDYEQYF
TRBV28	NA	NA	TRBJ2-5	TGTGCCAGCAGTTTCCGACCTGTATTGAGTAAAGAGACCCAGTACTTC	CASSFRPVLSKETQYF
TRBV6-1	NA	NA	TRBJ2-7	TGTGCCAGCAGTGAAGTGGGGTACGAGCAGTACTTC	CASSEVGYEQYF
TRBV7-9	NA	TRBD2	TRBJ2-7	TGTGCCAGCAGCCGGGGACTAGCGGAGTACGAGCAGTACTTC	CASSRGLAEYEQYF
TRBV28	NA	NA	TRBJ2-7	TGTGCCAGCAGTTTCGGATACGAGCAGTACTTC	CASSFGYEQYF
TRBV4-1	once	TRBD2	TRBJ2-7	TGCGCCAGCAGCCATGATATGGGACTAGCGTACGACTACGAGCAGTACTTC	CASSHDMGLAYDYEQYF
TRBV7-9	NA	TRBD1	TRBJ2-2	TGTGCCAGCAGCGAGAGGGACAGGAGCATATACACCGGGGAGCTGTTTTTT	CASSERDRSIYTGELFF
TRBV2	NA	TRBD2	TRBJ2-3	TGTGCCAGCAGTGAGGCGGGAGGTAAAGATACGCAGTATTTT	CASSEAGGKDTQYF
TRBV5-6	NA	NA	TRBJ2-1	TGTGCCAGCAGCTTGGGGTCCGGGTCCTACCAGTTCTTC	CASSLGSGSYQFF
TRBV29-1	NA	TRBD1	TRBJ1-4	TGCAGCGTGCGGACAGGGACTAATGAAAAACTGTTTTTT	CSVRTGTNEKLFF
TRBV6-5	NA	TRBD1	TRBJ2-7	TGTGCCAGCAGTTATGGTGGACAGGGAGGATACGAGCAGTACTTC	CASSYGGQGGYEQYF
TRBV9	NA	NA	TRBJ1-5	TGTGCCAGCAGCCCCGGACGGGATAGCAATCAGCCCCAGCATTTT	CASSPGRDSNQPQHF
TRBV10-3	NA	NA	TRBJ1-1	TGTGCCATCAGGGAGACAGGACAGAACACTGAAGCTTTCTTT	CAIRETGQNTEAFF
TRBV29-1	NA	NA	TRBJ1-2	TGCAGCGTCGGGATGGCGGGGACCCTCGATGGCTACACCTTC	CSVGMAGTLDGYTF
TRBV30	NA	TRBD2	TRBJ2-7	TGTGCCTGGAGTGGGTTAAGCGGGAGGGCCGCTCACGAGCAGTACTTC	CAWSGLSGRAAHEQYF
TRBV23-1	NA	TRBD1	TRBJ2-5	TGCGCCAGCAGCCGGGACAGGGGGCTTGGAGAGACCCAGTACTTC	CASSRDRGLGETQYF
TRBV9	once	NA	TRBJ2-5	TGTGCCAGCAGCGGAGATGGGGAGACCCAGTACTTC	CASSGDGETQYF
TRBV2	once	TRBD2	TRBJ2-7	TGTGCCAGCGTCACTAGCGGGAACGAGCAGTACTTC	CASVTSGNEQYF
TRBV30	NA	TRBD2	TRBJ2-7	TGTGCCTGGAGTGTACTAGCGGGAGGGCCTCGCGAGCAGTACTTC	CAWSVLAGGPREQYF
TRBV7-9	NA	NA	TRBJ1-5	TGTGCCAGCAGGAAGGGCAATCAGCCCCAGCATTTT	CASRKGNQPQHF